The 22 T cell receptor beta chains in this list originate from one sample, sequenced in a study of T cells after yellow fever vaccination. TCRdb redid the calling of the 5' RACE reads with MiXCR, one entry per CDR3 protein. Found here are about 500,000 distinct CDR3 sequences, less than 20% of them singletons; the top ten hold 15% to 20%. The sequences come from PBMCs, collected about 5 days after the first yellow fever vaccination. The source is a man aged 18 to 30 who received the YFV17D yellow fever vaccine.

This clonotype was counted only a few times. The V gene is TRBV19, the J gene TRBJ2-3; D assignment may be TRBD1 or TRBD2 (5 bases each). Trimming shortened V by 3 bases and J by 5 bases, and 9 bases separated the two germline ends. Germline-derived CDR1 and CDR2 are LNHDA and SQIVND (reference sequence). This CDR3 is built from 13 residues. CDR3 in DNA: TGTGCCAGTAGTATTCCAGGGAGAGATACGCAGTATTTT. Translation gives CASSIPGRDTQYF.

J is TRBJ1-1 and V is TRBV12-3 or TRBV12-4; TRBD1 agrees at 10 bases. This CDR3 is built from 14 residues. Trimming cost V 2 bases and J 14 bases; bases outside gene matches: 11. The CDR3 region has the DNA TGTGCCAGCAGTTTATTGGAGGGACAGGGGCCGACATTCTTT. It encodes CASSLLEGQGPTFF.

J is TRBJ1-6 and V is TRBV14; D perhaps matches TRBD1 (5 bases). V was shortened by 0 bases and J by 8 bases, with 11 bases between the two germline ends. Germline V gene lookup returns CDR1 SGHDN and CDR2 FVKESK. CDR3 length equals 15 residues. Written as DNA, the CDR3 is TGTGCCAGCAGCCAAGATTGGGAGGGGCATTCACCCCTCCACTTT. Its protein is CASSQDWEGHSPLHF.

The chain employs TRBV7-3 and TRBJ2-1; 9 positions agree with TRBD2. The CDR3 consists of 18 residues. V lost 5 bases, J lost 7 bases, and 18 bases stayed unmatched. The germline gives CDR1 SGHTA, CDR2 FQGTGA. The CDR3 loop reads CASSPTAGGPRESNEQFF. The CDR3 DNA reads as TGTGCCAGCAGCCCCACCGCGGGGGGGCCTCGTGAGTCGAATGAGCAGTTCTTC.

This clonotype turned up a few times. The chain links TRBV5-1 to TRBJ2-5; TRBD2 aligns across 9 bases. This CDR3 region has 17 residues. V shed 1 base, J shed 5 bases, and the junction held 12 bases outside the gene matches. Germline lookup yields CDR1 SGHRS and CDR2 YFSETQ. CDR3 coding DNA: TGCGCCAGCAGCTTGACTGGTCGTAGCGGGGGTTATGAGACCCAGTACTTC. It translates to CASSLTGRSGGYETQYF.

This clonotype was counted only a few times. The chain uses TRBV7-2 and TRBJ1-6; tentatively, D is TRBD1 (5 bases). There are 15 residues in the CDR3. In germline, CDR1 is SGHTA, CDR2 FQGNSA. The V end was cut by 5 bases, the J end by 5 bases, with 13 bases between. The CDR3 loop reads CASSLAGSDNSPLHF. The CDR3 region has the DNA TGTGCCAGCAGCCTCGCAGGGTCCGATAATTCACCCCTCCACTTT. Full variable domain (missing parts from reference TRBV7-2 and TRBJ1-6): GAGVSQSPSNKVTEKGKDVELRCDPISGHTALYWYRQSLGQGLEFLIYFQGNSAPDKSGLPSDRFSAERTGGSVSTLTIQRTQQEDSAVYLCASSLAGSDNSPLHFGNGTRLTVT.

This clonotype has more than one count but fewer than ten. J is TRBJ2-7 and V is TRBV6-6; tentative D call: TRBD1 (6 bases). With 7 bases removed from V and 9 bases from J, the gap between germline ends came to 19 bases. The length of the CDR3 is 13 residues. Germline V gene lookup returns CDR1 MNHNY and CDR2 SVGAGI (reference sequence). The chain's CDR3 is CASISNTGSRQYV. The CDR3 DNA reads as TGTGCCAGCATTTCGAATACAGGGTCGCGGCAGTACGTC.

The CDR3 bases are TGTGCCAGCAGCCATAATCACCGGGACAGGGCCAGGGGCCCCTACAATGAGCAGTTCTTC. Its protein product is CASSHNHRDRARGPYNEQFF. The genes are TRBV3-1 and TRBJ2-1; 9 bases match TRBD1. The CDR3 is 20 amino acids. The ends lost 3 bases at V and 2 bases at J; junction bases unmatched: 17. From germline, CDR1 is LGHDT and CDR2 YNNKEL (reference sequence).

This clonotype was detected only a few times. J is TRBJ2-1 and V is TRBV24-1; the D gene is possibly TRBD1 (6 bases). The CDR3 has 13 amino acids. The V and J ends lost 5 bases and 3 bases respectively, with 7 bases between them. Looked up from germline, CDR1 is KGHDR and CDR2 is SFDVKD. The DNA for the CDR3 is TGTGCCACCAGTGGGACAGACTACAATGAGCAGTTCTTC. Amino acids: CATSGTDYNEQFF.

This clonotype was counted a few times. CDR3 region: CASRRESNQPQHF. CDR3 coding DNA: TGTGCCAGCAGGAGGGAAAGCAATCAGCCCCAGCATTTT. This chain uses TRBV2 with TRBJ1-5, with D unresolved. Germline V gives CDR1 SNHLY, CDR2 FYNNEI. The CDR3 is made up of 13 amino acids. Trimming cost V 6 bases and J 1 base, with 7 bases left between them.

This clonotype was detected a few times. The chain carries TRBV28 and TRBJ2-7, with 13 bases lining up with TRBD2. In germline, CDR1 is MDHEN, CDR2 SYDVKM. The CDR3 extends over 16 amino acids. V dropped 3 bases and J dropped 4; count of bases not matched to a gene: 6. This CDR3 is CASSLSSTSGGYEQYF. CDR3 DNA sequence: TGTGCCAGCAGTTTGTCCTCGACTAGCGGGGGGTACGAGCAGTACTTC. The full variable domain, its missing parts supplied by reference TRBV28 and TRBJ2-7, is DVKVTQSSRYLVKRTGEKVFLECVQDMDHENMFWYRQDPGLGLRLIYFSYDVKMKEKGDIPEGYSVSREKKERFSLILESASTNQTSMYLCASSLSSTSGGYEQYFGPGTRLTVT.

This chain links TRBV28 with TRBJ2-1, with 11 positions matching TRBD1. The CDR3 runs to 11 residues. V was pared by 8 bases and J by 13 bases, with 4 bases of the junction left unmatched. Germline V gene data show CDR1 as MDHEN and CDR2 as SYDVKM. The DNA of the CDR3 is TGTGCCAGCGGACAGGGGGCGAAACAGTTCTTC. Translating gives CASGQGAKQFF.

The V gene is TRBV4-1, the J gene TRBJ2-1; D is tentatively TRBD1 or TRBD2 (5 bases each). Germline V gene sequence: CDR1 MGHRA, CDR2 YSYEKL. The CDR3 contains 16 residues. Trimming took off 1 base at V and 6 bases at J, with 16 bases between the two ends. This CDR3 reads CASSQVDTGGSNEQFF. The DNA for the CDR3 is TGCGCCAGCAGCCAAGTTGACACTGGGGGTAGCAATGAGCAGTTCTTC.

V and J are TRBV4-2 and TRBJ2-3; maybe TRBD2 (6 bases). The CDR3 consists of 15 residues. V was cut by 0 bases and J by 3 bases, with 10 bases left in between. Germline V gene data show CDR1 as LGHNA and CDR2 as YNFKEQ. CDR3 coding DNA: TGTGCCAGCAGCCAAGATAGGCTAGCGACAGATACGCAGTATTTT. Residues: CASSQDRLATDTQYF.

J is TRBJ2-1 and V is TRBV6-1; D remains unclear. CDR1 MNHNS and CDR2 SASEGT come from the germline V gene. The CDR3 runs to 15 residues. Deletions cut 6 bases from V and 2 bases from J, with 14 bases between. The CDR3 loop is CASSPGLWTYNEQFF. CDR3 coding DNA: TGTGCCAGCAGCCCGGGCCTGTGGACCTACAATGAGCAGTTCTTC.

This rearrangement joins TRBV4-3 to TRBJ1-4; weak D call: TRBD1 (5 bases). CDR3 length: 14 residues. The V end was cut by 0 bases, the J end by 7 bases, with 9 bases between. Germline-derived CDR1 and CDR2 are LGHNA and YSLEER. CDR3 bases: TGCGCCAGCAGCCAAGATTTAAGGGGTGAAAAACTGTTTTTT. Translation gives CASSQDLRGEKLFF.

The CDR3: CASSATGDSPLHF. CDR3 bases: TGTGCCAGCAGTGCGACAGGGGACTCACCCCTCCACTTT. V gene TRBV6-1 combines with J gene TRBJ1-6; 8 nucleotides line up with TRBD1. The V gene's germline CDR1 is MNHNS and CDR2 SASEGT. Trimming took 4 bases from V and 10 from J; bases not matched to a gene: 3. This CDR3 has 13 residues.

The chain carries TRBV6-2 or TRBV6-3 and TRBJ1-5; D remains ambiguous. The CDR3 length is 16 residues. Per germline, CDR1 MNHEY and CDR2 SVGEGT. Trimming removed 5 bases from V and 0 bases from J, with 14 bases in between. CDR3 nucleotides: TGTGCCAGCAGTCCGAGGGAAATTTATAGCAATCAGCCCCAGCATTTT. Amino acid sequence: CASSPREIYSNQPQHF.

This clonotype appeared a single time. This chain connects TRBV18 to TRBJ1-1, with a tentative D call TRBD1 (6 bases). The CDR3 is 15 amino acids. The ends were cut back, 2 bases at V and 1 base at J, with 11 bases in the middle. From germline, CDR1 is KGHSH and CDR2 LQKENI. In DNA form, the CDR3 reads TGTGCCAGCTCACCATGGTCAGGGGAGAACACTGAAGCTTTCTTT. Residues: CASSPWSGENTEAFF.

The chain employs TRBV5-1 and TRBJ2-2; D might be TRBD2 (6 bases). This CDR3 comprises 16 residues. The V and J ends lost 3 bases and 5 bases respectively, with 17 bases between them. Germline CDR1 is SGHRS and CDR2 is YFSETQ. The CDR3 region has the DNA TGCGCCAGCAGCTCCGGGGAGGTTTTTATTACCGGGGAGCTGTTTTTT. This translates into CASSSGEVFITGELFF.

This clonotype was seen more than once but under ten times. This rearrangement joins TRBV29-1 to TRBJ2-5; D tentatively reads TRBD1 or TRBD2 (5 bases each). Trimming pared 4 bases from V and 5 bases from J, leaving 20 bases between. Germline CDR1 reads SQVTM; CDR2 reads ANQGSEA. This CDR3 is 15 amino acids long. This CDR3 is CSVVPLQGERETQYF. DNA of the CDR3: TGCAGCGTTGTTCCCCTCCAAGGGGAGAGGGAGACCCAGTACTTC.

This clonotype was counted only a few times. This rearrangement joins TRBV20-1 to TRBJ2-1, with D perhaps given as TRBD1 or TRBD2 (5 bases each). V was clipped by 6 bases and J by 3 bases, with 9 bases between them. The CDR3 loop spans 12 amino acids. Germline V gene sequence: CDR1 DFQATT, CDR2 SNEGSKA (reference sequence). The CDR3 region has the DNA TGCAGTGCCGGGGCGTACTACAATGAGCAGTTCTTC. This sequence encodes CSAGAYYNEQFF.